The rows below give T cell receptor beta chains drawn from one sample of a study of T cell repertoires in cytomegalovirus infection. No antigen has been assigned to these receptors. TCRdb re-analysed the reads in MiXCR, keeping a single row per CDR3 protein. Of about 890,000 distinct CDR3 sequences in the sample, around 31% were seen once. The source was cultured CD8+ T cells from PBMCs, collected from culture after CMV antigen stimulation. The receptors here all came from a human donor in good health (CMV status not recorded). Some clones in this sample may be carry-over from other donors' samples. Each CDR3 is given with its conserved first and last residue. The D gene is left open where the match is weak. Expanded clones get a size class; other rows say once, few or many, or leave the size out.

TGTGCCACCAGCAGAGGTCCCGAGGGAGAAGAGACCCAGTACTTC,CATSRGPEGEETQYF,TRBJ2-5,.,TRBV15,.
TGTGCCAGCAGTTCCGGACAGTCCGTAGGTAGCACCGGGGAGCTGTTTTTT,CASSSGQSVGSTGELFF,TRBJ2-2,.,TRBV27,.
TGTGCCAGCAGTTGGGAGGTGGGGGCGAACACAGATACGCAGTATTTT,CASSWEVGANTDTQYF,TRBJ2-3,.,TRBV12-3/TRBV12-4,few
TGCGCCAGCAGCCATGAGACAGGGGTCGCCTACGAGCAGTACTTC,CASSHETGVAYEQYF,TRBJ2-7,TRBD1,TRBV4-1,.
TGTGCCAGCAGCTTTACCCGGGAGAACACTGAAGCTTTCTTT,CASSFTRENTEAFF,TRBJ1-1,.,TRBV7-4,few
TGTGCCAGCTTCCTAAAACCGGGGACCCCTCGAAAAGATACGCAGTATTTT,CASFLKPGTPRKDTQYF,TRBJ2-3,.,TRBV5-4,.
TGTGCCAGCAGCGGCTGGACTAGCCCGGTGGGGAGGAATGAGCAGTTCTTC,CASSGWTSPVGRNEQFF,TRBJ2-1,TRBD2,TRBV5-3,.
TGTGCCAGCAGTTGGGAGTTAGGGGCGCGGGATGGGCAGTTCTTC,CASSWELGARDGQFF,TRBJ2-1,.,TRBV27,once
TGTGCCAGCAGCACCTTGGACAGGGGCGATGGAAACACTGAAGCTTTCTTT,CASSTLDRGDGNTEAFF,TRBJ1-1,TRBD1,TRBV7-6,.
TGTGCTAGTGGTTTGGTGGCAACGGGGAGCTCCTACAATGAGCAGTTCTTC,CASGLVATGSSYNEQFF,TRBJ2-1,.,TRBV12-5,few
TGTGCCAGCACTACGGGGGGTTTCCAAGAGACCCAGTACTTC,CASTTGGFQETQYF,TRBJ2-5,TRBD2,TRBV6-6,few
TGTGCCAGCAGTAACCCGACGCTCTGGGGGCAAGAGACCCAGTACTTC,CASSNPTLWGQETQYF,TRBJ2-5,.,TRBV6-2/TRBV6-3,.
TGTGCCAGTCGAGACGGAACAGGGACCGGGGAGCTGTTTTTT,CASRDGTGTGELFF,TRBJ2-2,.,TRBV2,few
TGTGCCAGCAGCTTGAGACAGGGGCTGATCACCGGGGAGCTGTTTTTT,CASSLRQGLITGELFF,TRBJ2-2,TRBD1,TRBV5-5,few
TGTGCCAGTACATCCGATTGGGACACTGAAGCTTTCTTT,CASTSDWDTEAFF,TRBJ1-1,.,TRBV19,many
TGTGCCAGCAGTTTTACAGCTTCGAACACCGGGGAGCTGTTTTTT,CASSFTASNTGELFF,TRBJ2-2,.,TRBV12-3/TRBV12-4,.
TGCAGTGCTGGATCGGGACATTCACAAGAGACCCAGTACTTC,CSAGSGHSQETQYF,TRBJ2-5,.,TRBV20-1,once
TGTGCCAGCAGCTCGTATACCGTTTACAATGAGCAGTTCTTC,CASSSYTVYNEQFF,TRBJ2-1,.,TRBV7-9,many
TGTGCCAGCAGTTCGCAGATCAGGGTCTCGGTTAACTATGGCTACACCTTC,CASSSQIRVSVNYGYTF,TRBJ1-2,.,TRBV28,.
TGTGCCAGCAGTTTAAGGGGTCCAGGGCATCGGCACGAGCAGTACTTC,CASSLRGPGHRHEQYF,TRBJ2-7,.,TRBV12-3/TRBV12-4,many
TGTGCCAGCAGCCCGGCCCCATTAGCCGGGGAGCTGTTTTTT,CASSPAPLAGELFF,TRBJ2-2,.,TRBV9,once
TGTGTCAGCAGTTATAGCTGGGGCGAGCCCGGGGAGCTGTTTTTT,CVSSYSWGEPGELFF,TRBJ2-2,.,TRBV27,.
TGTGCCAGCAGCGGGCTGGGGACAGGGCACGGCAATGAGCAGTTCTTC,CASSGLGTGHGNEQFF,TRBJ2-1,TRBD1,TRBV7-6,.
TGTGCCAGCAGTTCCCTAGAGGGGCTCGCCTATGGCTACACCTTC,CASSSLEGLAYGYTF,TRBJ1-2,.,TRBV27,.
TGTGCCAGCAGTTTATCTACTCCCTTACAGGGGAGGTATGGCTACACCTTC,CASSLSTPLQGRYGYTF,TRBJ1-2,TRBD1,TRBV27,.
TGTGCCATCAGGACCTTTATTAGGGCGGGAGAAGCAGATACGCAGTATTTT,CAIRTFIRAGEADTQYF,TRBJ2-3,TRBD2,TRBV10-3,few
TGTGCCAGCAGCCCCGACAGGTTAGGGTCTTTCTTT,CASSPDRLGSFF,TRBJ1-1,.,TRBV7-6,.
TGCGCCAGCAGCTACGCGGGTTACACTGAAGCTTTCTTT,CASSYAGYTEAFF,TRBJ1-1,.,TRBV5-1,.
TGTGCCATCGCGGGACCTAGCGGCCCTAAAAAAGAGACCCAGTACTTC,CAIAGPSGPKKETQYF,TRBJ2-5,TRBD2,TRBV7-9,many